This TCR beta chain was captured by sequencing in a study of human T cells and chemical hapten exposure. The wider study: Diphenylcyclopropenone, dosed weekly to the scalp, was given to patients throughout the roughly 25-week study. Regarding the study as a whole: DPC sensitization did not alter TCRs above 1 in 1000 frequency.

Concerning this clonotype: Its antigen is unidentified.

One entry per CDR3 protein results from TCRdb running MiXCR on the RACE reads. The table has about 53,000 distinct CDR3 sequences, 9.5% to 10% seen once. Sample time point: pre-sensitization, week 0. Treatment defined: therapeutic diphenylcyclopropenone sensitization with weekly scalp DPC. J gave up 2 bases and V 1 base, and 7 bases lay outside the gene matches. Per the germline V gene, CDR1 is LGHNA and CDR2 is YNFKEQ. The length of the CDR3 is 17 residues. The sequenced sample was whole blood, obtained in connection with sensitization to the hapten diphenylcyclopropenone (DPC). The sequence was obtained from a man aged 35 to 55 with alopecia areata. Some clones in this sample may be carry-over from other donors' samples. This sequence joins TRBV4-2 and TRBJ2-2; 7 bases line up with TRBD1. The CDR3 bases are TGTGCCAGCAGCCAAGTAGCAAGGGGGCTTAACACCGGGGAGCTGTTTTTT. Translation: CASSQVARGLNTGELFF.